The T cell receptor (beta chain) described here comes from a study of molecular identifiers for immune sequencing clone quantification. CDR3 size: 10 residues. CDR1 is MGHDK, CDR2 SYGVNS, per germline. Trimming took off 8 bases at V and 6 bases at J, with 7 bases between the two ends. Ten or more counts support this clonotype. TCRdb re-called the PCR reads with MiXCR, one entry per CDR3 protein. The table records hundreds of thousands of distinct CDR3 sequences, about 20% of them present only once. Sequenced: naive CD8+ T cells from blood, with Jurkat cell RNA spiked in. The sample's subset: FACS-sorted CD8+CD4-CCR7+CD45RA+ naive T cells. This sequence joins TRBV25-1 and TRBJ1-1; D not certain. The source is a human donor in good health. Some libraries in this study had Jurkat cell RNA spiked in. The CDR3 loop reads CASRGPEAFF. The CDR3 DNA sequence: TGTGCCAGCCGAGGGCCTGAAGCTTTCTTT.